Listed here are 15 T cell receptor beta chains from one sample, sequenced in a study of T cell responses to AZD1222 COVID-19 vaccine (dated by TCRdb to about 2021). The time point label here, explained by the study, means: about 28 days (+/-7) after the second vaccine dose. Library prep was done by the immunoSEQ multiplex PCR assay. TCRdb's version of the immuneACCESS table is confined to in-frame rearrangements and falls short of the full clone set. An unresolved V gene accounts for under half of the shortfall where checked; the remainder is of unknown origin. Counted in this sample were approximately 100,000 clones; 85% of them appeared once. Of the sample, around 5% falls within the top ten clones. Sequenced here: peripheral blood, sampled 28 days after the second AZD1222 dose. The source is an adult who received the AZD1222 COVID-19 vaccine.

The genes are TRBV4-1 and TRBJ2-1; TRBD2 matches 8 bases. This CDR3 comprises 15 residues. Germline CDR1 reads MGHRA; CDR2 reads YSYEKL. V gave up 2 bases and J gave up 3 bases; unmatched junction bases: 3. CDR3 amino acids: CASSQSSGGYNEQFF. DNA for the CDR3: TGCGCCAGCAGCCAATCCAGCGGGGGCTACAATGAGCAGTTCTTC.

Concerning this clone: Other nucleotide sequences from this sample produce the same CDR3. The J gene is TRBJ2-5, the V gene TRBV5-1; 10 bases are shared with TRBD2. Per the germline V gene, CDR1 is SGHRS and CDR2 is YFSETQ. With 5 bases clipped from V and 3 bases from J, the junction kept 4 bases outside the gene matches. The CDR3 is 14 residues long. CDR3 loop: CASRGSGREETQYF. The CDR3 nucleotides are TGCGCCAGCAGGGGAAGCGGGAGGGAAGAGACCCAGTACTTC.

J is TRBJ1-6 and V is TRBV13, with unresolved D. V was cut by 0 bases and J by 7 bases, with 7 bases left in between. Germline-derived CDR1 and CDR2 are PRHDT and FYEKMQ (reference sequence). This CDR3 is 14 amino acids long. CDR3 sequence: CASSLGQSNSPLHF. The DNA of the CDR3 is TGTGCCAGCAGCTTAGGGCAGTCAAATTCACCCCTCCACTTT.

This clone was seen once. The chain couples TRBV27 to TRBJ2-7; D may be TRBD1 (6 bases). Germline CDR1 MNHEY, CDR2 SMNVEV (reference sequence). Trimming removed 2 bases from V and 0 bases from J, with 17 bases in between. The CDR3 extends over 17 amino acids. The CDR3 here is CASSLQRVGTSSYEQYF. The CDR3 DNA is TGTGCCAGCAGTTTACAGAGGGTCGGGACAAGCTCCTACGAGCAGTACTTC.

In its sample, this clone was seen once. The junction departs from the called germline gene at one end, perhaps through a read error. V and J are TRBV7-7 and TRBJ2-5; tentatively, D is TRBD2 (7 bases). From germline, CDR1 is SSHAT and CDR2 FNYEAQ (reference sequence). This CDR3 has 14 amino acids. This CDR3 reads CASSLGGGGETQYF. CDR3 nucleotides: TGTGCTAGCAGCTTAGGGGGGGGCGGAGAGACCCAGTACTTC.

This chain joins TRBV20-1 and TRBJ1-2; D not certain. The CDR3 is 9 residues long. Germline V lookup: CDR1 DFQATT, CDR2 SNEGSKA (reference sequence). V shed 0 bases and J shed 14 bases, with 7 bases lying between them. The CDR3 sequence: CSARDVRTF. The CDR3 bases are TGCAGTGCTAGAGATGTGAGGACCTTC.

This chain uses TRBV10-2 with TRBJ2-7; a weak D match, TRBD2 (6 bases). V dropped 8 bases and J dropped 1 base, with 12 bases sitting between them. The CDR3 spans 13 residues. CDR1 WSHSY and CDR2 SAAADI come from the germline V gene. CDR3 sequence: CASGLARSYEQYF. In DNA, the CDR3 is TGCGCCAGCGGCCTAGCGAGGTCCTACGAGCAGTACTTC.

This clone was counted a few times. This chain connects TRBV7-8 to TRBJ1-1; 9 bases match TRBD1. With 4 bases clipped from V and 6 bases from J, the junction kept 9 bases outside the gene matches. The CDR3 consists of 15 residues. Germline V lookup: CDR1 SGHVS, CDR2 FQNEAQ. The CDR3 DNA sequence: TGTGCCAGCAGCTCGACGACAGGGGGTAAGGCTGAAGCTTTCTTT. It translates to CASSSTTGGKAEAFF.

This rearrangement joins TRBV4-3 to TRBJ2-5; 9 nucleotides line up with TRBD1. Germline CDR1 LGHNA, CDR2 YSLEER. V lost 4 bases, J lost 1 base, and 4 bases stayed unmatched. The CDR3 contains 15 residues. This chain's CDR3 is CASSLGQGFQETQYF. CDR3 in DNA: TGCGCCAGCAGCCTGGGACAGGGCTTCCAAGAGACCCAGTACTTC.

The rearrangement uses TRBV21-1 and TRBJ2-1; the D segment call TRBD2 is taken from the table without a DNA check. TRBV21-1 constitutes a pseudogene. There are 17 residues in the CDR3. The CDR3 here is CASSNGYSGNSYNEQFF. The CDR3 nucleotides read TGTGCCAGCAGCAACGGTTATAGCGGGAACTCCTACAATGAGCAGTTCTTC.

The rearrangement joins TRBV9 to TRBJ1-5, with D unresolved. The CDR3 is 15 residues long. The germline CDR1 and CDR2 sequences are SGDLS and YYNGEE. The V and J ends lost 0 bases and 1 base respectively, with 8 bases between them. CDR3 in DNA: TGTGCCAGCAGCGTAGGGTGGCAAAGCAATCAGCCCCAGCATTTT. Translating gives CASSVGWQSNQPQHF.

The chain couples TRBV4-2 to TRBJ1-6; D may be TRBD1 (5 bases). Per the germline V gene, CDR1 is LGHNA and CDR2 is YNFKEQ. The V and J ends lost 2 bases and 3 bases respectively, with 11 bases between them. CDR3 length equals 16 residues. The CDR3 DNA reads TGTGCCAGCAGCCAACTGGAAGGGGACTATAATTCACCCCTCCACTTT. It encodes CASSQLEGDYNSPLHF.

This chain joins TRBV5-4 and TRBJ2-1; TRBD1 or TRBD2 may be the D gene (5 bases each). The CDR3 length is 13 residues. CDR1 SGHNT and CDR2 YYREEE come from the germline V gene (reference sequence). V dropped 0 bases and J dropped 7 bases, with 8 bases sitting between them. The CDR3 reads CASSLGGWNEQFF. CDR3 in DNA: TGTGCCAGCAGCTTGGGGGGGTGGAATGAGCAGTTCTTC.

The CDR3 region has the DNA TGTGCCATCAGTGGTCGCACCAGCGGGATCCTTGAGAATGAGCAGTTCTTC. It is translated as CAISGRTSGILENEQFF. The chain is built from TRBV10-3 and TRBJ2-1; 7 bases line up with TRBD2. The junction had 16 bases not matched to a gene; V was cut back by 4 bases and J by 7 bases. This CDR3 spans 17 amino acids. CDR1 and CDR2 (germline): ENHRY, SYGVKD.

This chain connects TRBV28 to TRBJ1-2; TRBD1 matches at 8 bases. The V segment lost 2 bases and the J segment 6 bases; nucleotides outside the gene matches: 11. Germline CDR1 reads MDHEN; CDR2 reads SYDVKM. CDR3 length equals 16 residues. The CDR3 DNA sequence: TGTGCCAGCAGTTTAAGCTTTAGTCAGGGGGCGGATGGCTACACCTTC. The encoded protein is CASSLSFSQGADGYTF.